The clone carrying this T cell receptor beta chain was counted once. V lost 3 bases, J lost 2 bases, and 15 bases lay in between. This CDR3 is built from 15 residues. Germline V gene sequence: CDR1 SGHRS, CDR2 YFSETQ. The assay was immunoSEQ multiplex PCR, and TCRdb's table has in-frame clones only and misses some. Seen here are 160,000 or so clones, roughly nine tenths observed once, and the top ten hold roughly 2.8%. The data were taken from a study of blood T cell repertoires in COVID-19. This clonotype was obtained from a man aged 60 to 69 with acute or convalescent COVID-19. Material: peripheral blood. This chain joins TRBV5-1 and TRBJ2-7, with D possibly TRBD1 on 5 matching bases. This CDR3 is CASSSQVSSTYEQYF. For the CDR3, the DNA is TGCGCCAGCAGCTCACAGGTGAGTTCGACCTACGAGCAGTACTTC.